Below, one TCR beta chain is given with its context. Its antigen is currently not known. No clone much larger than this one lies a single base away; base qualities are absent. The data stem from a study of persistence of HIV-infected CD4 T cells (TCRdb year 2020). Looking at the study overall: The study isolated CMV- and HIV-1 Gag-responding CD4+ T cells from ART-treated individuals to examine antigen-driven clonal expansion of HIV-1-infected cells. Peripheral blood samples of up to about 180 mL were obtained at multiple time points, with the exception of a couple of participants, for whom leukapheresis was performed at a single time point. In the cross-participant TCR cluster analysis, roughly 8 participants were included for CMV and roughly 7 participants were included for Gag. Participants had been on suppressive ART for a median of about eight years. The clonality of all cells in each sorted population was measured by TCRbeta sequencing, and the clonality of infected cells was measured by proviral sequencing. What the study reported, not specific to this receptor: TCRbeta richness in CMV- and Gag-responding cells was significantly lower than in anti-CD3/anti-CD28-responding cells; CMV-responding cells had higher oligoclonality than CD3/CD28-stimulated and Gag-responding cells. Because the TCR analyses were done in bulk, restricting them to just the rare CMV-responding cells that actually carried HIV-1 proviruses was not possible. Few individuals were included in the study, and only a limited range of antigens was tested. Within the same sorted populations, how oligoclonal the TCRs were correlated with how oligoclonal the proviruses were. Antigen-responding cells were enriched for expanded CDR3beta sequences that were degenerate, which suggests that CD4+ responses to CMV and Gag underwent convergent selection.

TCRbeta repertoires were sequenced from genomic DNA with the immunoSEQ hsTCRB assay version 4 in survey mode. Genomic DNA was diluted to 7.5 to 10 ng/uL, and up to about 1 ug per sample was used for TCRbeta sequencing. The original pipeline was this. TCRbeta data were analyzed in ImmunoSeq Analyzer 3.0, with diversity computed on productive nucleotide rearrangements. The improved Chao index was used to estimate lower-bound TCR diversity, and the Gini coefficient was used to estimate clonality using the Immunarch R package. When different nucleotide rearrangements encoded the same CDR3beta amino acid sequence, each rearrangement was treated as a distinct clonotype. Differential abundance analysis identified TCRbeta sequences significantly enriched in antigen-responding cells relative to anti-CD3/anti-CD28-activated cells. TCRs were clustered by predicted peptide-MHC specificity with GLIPH2, both within individual participants and across merged participant data sets. Sourced from immuneACCESS, this table was stored by TCRdb with only in-frame sequences that have V and J called. A share of the clones is absent; for the studies checked, an unresolved V gene accounts for under half, and the remainder has no known explanation. V and J calls and clone size are copied from that table; D and trimming were computed from the DNA. The sample table lists under 40,000 clones, about 80% of them with a count of one. The ten largest clones take up under 8% of the sample.

The germline V gene (reference sequence) yields MNHEY for CDR1 and SMNVEV for CDR2. Taken from cysteine to phenylalanine, the CDR3 has 14 residues. The entry retains the CDR3 DNA only, 42 bases that are in frame from base 1. Trimming leaves V shorter by 4 bases and J shorter by 5 bases, with the junction holding 7 bases beyond the gene matches. Per the publication, the treatment or condition label means: suppressive antiretroviral therapy. Cells were stimulated with lysates of CMV-infected fibroblasts at roughly 9.1 ug/mL. Memory CD4+ T cells that did not respond, being CD40L-negative, CD69-negative and CD45RO-high, were sorted as memory populations depleted of antigen-responding cells. Participants were HIV-1-infected adults who started suppressive ART during chronic infection. Participants had undetectable plasma HIV-1 RNA below 50 copies/mL for at least 4 years. To be included, a participant needed positive CMV serology and a CD4+ T cell count above 400 cells/uL. Before stimulation, PBMCs were isolated using density centrifugation and then depleted of CD8+ T cells. For about 17 hours, the CD8-depleted PBMCs were stimulated with anti-CD28/CD49d costimulation, a CD40-blocking antibody, and enfuvirtide to prevent new infections. Sorting was done on either a Beckman Coulter MoFlo Legacy or an XDP sorter, and propidium iodide was used to exclude dead cells. Genomic DNA was extracted with the QIAamp DNA Mini Kit for samples above one million cells, otherwise with the Quick-DNA Microprep Kit.

The material was CD4+ T cells sorted from PBMCs after 18-hour stimulation, obtained from a patient who received antiretroviral therapy. The cell subset or site label, read with the paper, signifies: CD40L-CD69- CD45RO-high memory CD4 T cells not responding to CMV lysate. The source is an adult woman with HIV who was CMV-seropositive. The chain was built from TRBV27 and TRBJ1-1; TRBD1 fits 7 bases in the junction. The nucleotide sequence reads as follows: TGTGCCAGCAGTTCACTGACAGGGTTAACTGAAGCTTTCTTT. This translates into CASSSLTGLTEAFF.